This T cell receptor (beta chain) originates from a study of blood T cell repertoires in COVID-19. Study at large: The cDNA or gDNA used as material had been derived from T cells, B-cell-depleted T cells, or PBMCs.

Here immunoSEQ multiplex PCR was the method, and the copy in TCRdb shows in-frame clones only, minus some. The table includes 25,000 to 30,000 clones, approximately 80% detected once. The CDR3 runs 16 residues. Trimming took 2 bases from V and 5 from J, leaving 17 bases between them. Per the germline V gene, CDR1 is MNHEY and CDR2 is SVGEGT. The gene calls are TRBV6-2 or TRBV6-3 and TRBJ2-3, with a weak D call TRBD2 (7 bases). The sequenced material came from peripheral blood. The TCR was taken from a man between 65 and 85 years old with acute or convalescent COVID-19. The CDR3 reads CASSYGGASVRDTQYF. The DNA of the CDR3 is TGTGCCAGCAGTTACGGGGGGGCGTCGGTGAGAGATACGCAGTATTTT.